The subject of this entry is one TCR beta chain. What it recognizes is unknown. This sample is drawn from a study of cytomegalovirus exposure and HLA in healthy donors. Study background: Tens of millions of unique TCRs from HLA-typed donors made up an early data release. General study results and limits: Reportedly, TCR beta sequences accurately predicted HLA-A and HLA-B alleles in most subjects. Earlier results showed most TCR beta V segments being productive about 90% or about 30% of the time. HLA allele associations emerged for some 16,000 TCR beta sequences in a later analysis, at 0.05 false discovery rate.

60 Vbeta and 13 Jbeta primers were used in PCR. Some clones are missing from TCRdb's copy, which holds only in-frame ones; the method was immunoSEQ multiplex PCR. The sample carries 170,000 or so clones, around 77% recorded once. J was trimmed by 4 bases and V by 4 bases; bases with no gene match: 10. CDR1 SGHRS and CDR2 YFSETQ come from the germline V gene. This CDR3 spans 16 amino acids. The rearrangement links TRBV5-1 to TRBJ1-1; TRBD1 agrees at 10 bases. The origin of this receptor is a man aged 55 to 70 in good health and CMV-seronegative. The sequenced sample consisted of PBMCs. CDR3 loop: CASSLRDRGQITEAFF. The CDR3 nucleotides read TGCGCCAGCAGCCTCCGGGACAGGGGTCAGATCACTGAAGCTTTCTTT.